These 25 T cell receptor beta chains were all obtained from the same sample, sequenced in a study of blood T cell repertoires in COVID-19. Sequenced by immunoSEQ multiplex PCR; TCRdb stores in-frame clones only, minus some. This repertoire shows 250,000 to 350,000 clones, roughly 90% found once; its top ten account for about 3%. The specimen was peripheral blood. The source of these receptors is a woman in her twenties or thirties with active or convalescent COVID-19.

V and J are TRBV10-2 and TRBJ1-2; 9 nucleotides line up with TRBD1. The CDR3 length is 16 residues. Germline CDR1 and CDR2: WSHSY and SAAADI. Trimming took 3 bases from V and 0 from J; bases not matched to a gene: 5. The CDR3 sequence is CASSDRTGVANYGYTF. The CDR3 nucleotides are TGCGCCAGCAGTGACAGGACAGGGGTAGCTAACTATGGCTACACCTTC.

The V and J genes are TRBV28 and TRBJ2-3, with D possibly matching TRBD1 (5 bases). CDR3 length equals 16 residues. Trimming removed 6 bases at V and 1 base at J, with 17 bases between. Germline CDR1 is MDHEN and CDR2 is SYDVKM. This CDR3 reads CASRGLRGQGTDTQYF. CDR3 sequence (DNA): TGTGCCAGCAGGGGCTTAAGGGGCCAAGGCACAGATACGCAGTATTTT. Filled out from reference TRBV28 and TRBJ2-3, the complete variable domain reads DVKVTQSSRYLVKRTGEKVFLECVQDMDHENMFWYRQDPGLGLRLIYFSYDVKMKEKGDIPEGYSVSREKKERFSLILESASTNQTSMYLCASRGLRGQGTDTQYFGPGTRLTVL.

V and J are TRBV5-4 and TRBJ1-1; 7 nucleotides line up with TRBD1. Germline CDR1 SGHNT, CDR2 YYREEE (reference sequence). The V gene end was trimmed by 2 bases and the J gene end by 6 bases; junction bases not matched to a gene: 16. This CDR3 contains 17 residues. The CDR3, as DNA: TGTGCCAGCAGCTTCCCGGACAGGCGTGGGGACACCCCTGAAGCTTTCTTT. It specifies CASSFPDRRGDTPEAFF.

This chain joins TRBV2 and TRBJ2-7, with D possibly matching TRBD1 (6 bases). The CDR3 contains 14 residues. The V gene lost 4 bases and the J gene lost 0 bases, with 10 bases spanning the gap. Germline-derived CDR1 and CDR2 are SNHLY and FYNNEI. CDR3 DNA: TGTGCCAGCAGTGTCCAGGGGAGCTCCTACGAGCAGTACTTC. As protein: CASSVQGSSYEQYF.

V usage is TRBV28 and J usage is TRBJ1-6; D possibly corresponds to TRBD1 (5 bases). This CDR3 is 14 amino acids long. The V and J ends lost 6 bases and 8 bases respectively, with 14 bases between them. Germline CDR1 and CDR2: MDHEN and SYDVKM. The CDR3 region has the DNA TGTGCCAGCAGCCTGGGGGGTGATGATTCACCCCTCCACTTT. Its translation is CASSLGGDDSPLHF.

The CDR3 bases are TGTGCCAGCAGCTTGGTCCGGGGGGGCTACGAGCAGTACTTC. Translation: CASSLVRGGYEQYF. This chain connects TRBV7-2 to TRBJ2-7; 8 positions match TRBD2. The CDR3 has 14 residues. V trimming: 3 bases; J trimming: 3 bases; junction bases outside the gene matches: 4. The germline gives CDR1 SGHTA, CDR2 FQGNSA. The full variable domain, its missing parts supplied by reference TRBV7-2 and TRBJ2-7, is GAGVSQSPSNKVTEKGKDVELRCDPISGHTALYWYRQSLGQGLEFLIYFQGNSAPDKSGLPSDRFSAERTGGSVSTLTIQRTQQEDSAVYLCASSLVRGGYEQYFGPGTRLTVT.

In DNA form, the CDR3 reads TGTGCCAGCAGCTTAGGAGGGTATGGGGTTGGCTACACCTTC. Its protein product is CASSLGGYGVGYTF. The chain couples TRBV7-2 to TRBJ1-2; unclear D gene. V lost 1 base and J lost 7, with 13 bases in between. Per germline, CDR1 SGHTA and CDR2 FQGNSA. This CDR3 spans 14 amino acids.

This clone was seen just once. The V call is TRBV15, the J call TRBJ1-6; D possibly corresponds to TRBD1 (6 bases). The CDR3 sequence is 14 residues long. V was pared by 3 bases and J by 6 bases, with 9 bases between. Germline values: CDR1 LNHNV, CDR2 YYDKDF (reference sequence). The CDR3 DNA reads TGTGCCACCAGCAGGGACAGTAGTAATTCACCCCTCCACTTT. It specifies CATSRDSSNSPLHF.

This clone was found once. The chain is built from TRBV27 and TRBJ2-7, with 7 bases lining up with TRBD2. CDR1 MNHEY and CDR2 SMNVEV come from the germline V gene (reference sequence). The length of the CDR3 is 14 residues. V trimming: 4 bases; J trimming: 4 bases; junction bases outside the gene matches: 7. This CDR3 reads CASSWVGRGYEQYF. Here the CDR3 DNA reads TGTGCCAGCAGTTGGGTGGGGAGGGGATACGAGCAGTACTTC.

In this sample, this clone turned up a few times. The V gene is TRBV7-9, the J gene TRBJ2-7, with 10 bases fitting TRBD1. The V gene's germline CDR1 is SEHNR and CDR2 FQNEAQ (reference sequence). This CDR3 has 14 amino acids. The ends lost 3 bases at V and 4 bases at J; junction bases unmatched: 3. The CDR3 nucleotides read TGTGCCAGCAGCTTCGGGACAGGGGCATACGAGCAGTACTTC. Translating gives CASSFGTGAYEQYF.

V gene TRBV6-1 combines with J gene TRBJ1-2; no definite D call. Per germline, CDR1 MNHNS and CDR2 SASEGT. Trimming removed 3 bases from V and 5 bases from J, with 7 bases in between. CDR3 size: 12 residues. The CDR3 loop reads CASSDRRYGYTF. In DNA, the CDR3 is TGTGCCAGCAGTGACAGGAGGTATGGCTACACCTTC.

The rearrangement uses TRBV6-6 and TRBJ2-7, with TRBD2 matching over 8 bases. The germline gives CDR1 MNHNY, CDR2 SVGAGI (reference sequence). This CDR3 is 15 amino acids long. V was clipped by 0 bases and J by 3 bases; unmatched bases: 4. CDR3: CASSYSRGGNYEQYF. DNA of the CDR3: TGTGCCAGCAGTTACTCCCGGGGGGGGAACTACGAGCAGTACTTC.

The CDR3 DNA sequence: TGCGCCAGCAGCCAAGGAGGGAGCTATGGCTACACCTTC. Translating it yields CASSQGGSYGYTF. The chain links TRBV4-1 to TRBJ1-2; D is undetermined. With 1 base removed from V and 4 bases from J, the gap between germline ends came to 7 bases. CDR1 MGHRA and CDR2 YSYEKL come from the germline V gene. The CDR3 contains 13 residues.

V gene TRBV3-1 (or the pseudogene TRBV3-2) combines with J gene TRBJ1-2, with D possibly being TRBD1 (6 bases). This CDR3 is 12 amino acids long. V dropped 7 bases and J dropped 5 bases, with 11 bases sitting between them. Germline loops: CDR1 LGHDT, CDR2 YNNKEL (reference sequence). CDR3 loop: CASTQGRYGYTF. CDR3 nucleotides: TGTGCCAGCACCCAGGGGCGGTATGGCTACACCTTC.

This clone was counted a single time. DNA for the CDR3: TGTGCCAGCAGCCACGGACTAGCGGGGGGGCCGGCGGAGACCCAGTACTTC. This encodes CASSHGLAGGPAETQYF. The chain couples TRBV3-1 (or the pseudogene TRBV3-2) to TRBJ2-5; 15 nucleotides align to TRBD2. Germline V gene sequence: CDR1 LGHDT, CDR2 YNNKEL (reference sequence). CDR3 size: 17 residues. V dropped 3 bases and J dropped 5; count of bases not matched to a gene: 7.

This clone is a singleton in its sample. J is TRBJ2-1 and V is TRBV7-2; TRBD2 agrees at 7 bases. Germline CDR1 reads SGHTA; CDR2 reads FQGNSA. The ends lost 5 bases at V and 4 bases at J; junction bases unmatched: 8. The CDR3 contains 15 residues. The CDR3 sequence: CASSLYRGGYNEQFF. The CDR3 region has the DNA TGTGCCAGCAGCCTCTACCGCGGGGGTTACAATGAGCAGTTCTTC.

This rearrangement joins TRBV5-8 to TRBJ1-1; 12 bases align to TRBD1. Looked up from germline, CDR1 is SGHTS and CDR2 is YDEGEE. The J segment lost 6 bases and the V segment lost 3 bases, leaving 3 bases of the junction unmatched. The CDR3 length is 14 residues. CDR3 bases: TGTGCCAGCAGCTGGGACAGGGGGCGGGCTGAAGCTTTCTTT. Translation: CASSWDRGRAEAFF.

The J gene is TRBJ2-2, the V gene TRBV12-5; 9 bases fit TRBD2. This CDR3 has 16 amino acids. J was trimmed by 7 bases and V by 3 bases; bases with no gene match: 9. Germline assignment: CDR1 LGHNT and CDR2 FRNRAP. CDR3 nucleotide sequence: TGTGCTAGTGGTTTCAGCGGGGGGACTTCGGACGGGGAGCTGTTTTTT. Its protein product is CASGFSGGTSDGELFF.

The V gene is TRBV5-6, the J gene TRBJ1-1; 7 nucleotides align to TRBD1. The V segment lost 1 base and the J segment 8 bases; nucleotides outside the gene matches: 5. Germline values: CDR1 SGHDT, CDR2 YYEEEE. The CDR3 contains 13 residues. The CDR3 spells CASSLKGAAEAFF. Written as DNA, the CDR3 is TGTGCCAGCAGCTTGAAGGGGGCGGCAGAAGCTTTCTTT. Using reference TRBV5-6 and TRBJ1-1 for the parts outside the CDR3, the full variable domain is DAGVTQSPTHLIKTRGQQVTLRCSPKSGHDTVSWYQQALGQGPQFIFQYYEEEERQRGNFPDRFSGHQFPNYSSELNVNALLLGDSALYLCASSLKGAAEAFFGQGTRLTVV.

In its sample, this clone was seen a few times. The gene calls are TRBV27 and TRBJ1-6; D gene unclear. CDR3 length equals 15 residues. Germline V gene sequence: CDR1 MNHEY, CDR2 SMNVEV (reference sequence). V shed 8 bases and J shed 10 bases, with 21 bases lying between them. The CDR3 spells CASLPEGGLRSPLHF. The CDR3 region has the DNA TGTGCCAGCCTCCCCGAAGGAGGATTACGATCACCCCTCCACTTT.

Remarks on this clone: The same CDR3 is also encoded by other DNA sequences in this sample. This chain joins TRBV28 and TRBJ2-7; 7 bases agree with TRBD2. Germline-derived CDR1 and CDR2 are MDHEN and SYDVKM. V trimming: 3 bases; J trimming: 4 bases; junction bases outside the gene matches: 0. The length of the CDR3 is 12 residues. The CDR3 region has the DNA TGTGCCAGCAGTTTGGGGGGGTACGAGCAGTACTTC. Protein sequence: CASSLGGYEQYF.

CDR3 region: CASKTTPSSYEQYF. CDR3 DNA: TGTGCCAGCAAAACTACACCAAGCTCCTACGAGCAGTACTTC. V gene TRBV2 combines with J gene TRBJ2-7; no clear D. V was shortened by 7 bases and J by 0 bases, with 13 bases between the two germline ends. This CDR3 spans 14 amino acids. Germline loops: CDR1 SNHLY, CDR2 FYNNEI.

CDR3 loop: CASSRRTGGDYGYTF. DNA for the CDR3: TGTGCCAGCAGCCGAAGGACAGGGGGCGACTATGGCTACACCTTC. This sequence joins TRBV4-2 and TRBJ1-2; 11 nucleotides align to TRBD1. Germline-derived CDR1 and CDR2 are LGHNA and YNFKEQ. The CDR3 sequence is 15 residues long. V was clipped by 4 bases and J by 3 bases; unmatched bases: 4.

This clone has more than one count but fewer than ten. V is TRBV6-4 and J is TRBJ1-1; D not certain. CDR3 length equals 13 residues. The germline gives CDR1 MRHNA, CDR2 SNTAGT. Trimming removed 6 bases from V and 5 bases from J, with 13 bases in between. CDR3 loop: CASRKEGWTEAFF. CDR3 DNA sequence: TGTGCCAGCAGGAAGGAGGGTTGGACTGAAGCTTTCTTT.

The gene calls are TRBV30 and TRBJ2-3; 8 positions match TRBD1. From germline, CDR1 is GTSNPN and CDR2 SVGIG (reference sequence). Losses at the gene ends were 0 bases for V and 1 base for J; bases not matched to a gene: 3. CDR3 size: 15 residues. The CDR3 is CAWSVGDRRTDTQYF. For the CDR3, the DNA is TGTGCCTGGAGTGTAGGGGACAGGCGCACAGATACGCAGTATTTT.